The rows below give T cell receptor beta chains drawn from one sample of a study of shared clonotypes between healthy human individuals. Method: immunoSEQ multiplex PCR; TCRdb's copy keeps in-frame clones and lacks some. The sample lists around 1,100,000 clones, roughly 77% occurring once. Sequenced sample: memory CD4+ T cells from PBMCs. The receptors stem from a man younger than 35 in good health. Some clones in this sample may be carry-over from other donors' samples. The CDR3 runs from the conserved cysteine through the conserved F or W. Each record gives: J gene, D gene, clone size, V gene, CDR3 DNA, CDR3 protein. A D gene is named only where the DNA matches it firmly. Where a row states a size, it is once, few, many or the class of an expanded clone; other rows omit it.

TRBJ2-3 | - | - | TRBV6-5 | TGTGCCAGCAGTTACTCGGCCAGTAGGGCAGATACGCAGTATTTT | CASSYSASRADTQYF
TRBJ2-3 | TRBD2 | - | TRBV9 | TGTGCCAGCAGCGTAGCTAGTGGGACTAGCGGCCGCACAGATACGCAGTATTTT | CASSVASGTSGRTDTQYF
TRBJ2-5 | - | - | TRBV28 | TGTGCCAGCAGTTCCCAGGTTACGGGTCCCCAGTACTTC | CASSSQVTGPQYF
TRBJ1-4 | - | - | TRBV6-6 | TGTGCCAGCAGAGTGGGGAACGAAAAACTGTTTTTT | CASRVGNEKLFF
TRBJ1-1 | - | few | TRBV27 | TGTGCCAGCAGTTTTGGAGGCAGCGGGGGGACTGAAGCTTTCTTT | CASSFGGSGGTEAFF
TRBJ2-7 | - | - | TRBV30 | TGTGCCTGGGGGACCCTCTACGAGCAGTACTTC | CAWGTLYEQYF
TRBJ2-3 | TRBD2 | - | TRBV5-4 | TGTGCCAGCAGCTTGGGACTAGCGGGAGAGGGTATGACAGATACGCAGTATTTT | CASSLGLAGEGMTDTQYF
TRBJ2-3 | - | - | TRBV30 | TGTGCCTGGAGTCCAGGGTTGGATACGCAGTATTTT | CAWSPGLDTQYF
TRBJ2-3 | - | - | TRBV6-5 | TGTGCCAGCAGTCTCTCGCATAGCACAGATACGCAGTATTTT | CASSLSHSTDTQYF
TRBJ1-5 | - | many | TRBV2 | TGTGCCAGCAGCCCGGACTTTAATCAGCCCCAGCATTTT | CASSPDFNQPQHF
TRBJ1-3 | - | - | TRBV28 | TGTGCCAGCAGTACTCCCTTACAGGGAGGTGGCTCTGGAAACACCATATATTTT | CASSTPLQGGGSGNTIYF
TRBJ2-3 | - | - | TRBV7-2 | TGTGCCAGCAGCTTCCCCCGCGGGGGCGCACAGTATTTT | CASSFPRGGAQYF
TRBJ2-5 | TRBD2 | - | TRBV15 | TGTGCCACCAGTTCGGGTGAGACTAGCGGGAGCGGAGAGACCCAGTACTTC | CATSSGETSGSGETQYF
TRBJ1-2 | TRBD1 | many | TRBV6-5 | TGTGCCAGCAGTTCGACAGGGTCGCATAACTATGGCTACACCTTC | CASSSTGSHNYGYTF
TRBJ1-1 | - | - | TRBV11-2 | TGTGCCAGCAGCTTTGCCCTCACTGAAGCTTTCTTT | CASSFALTEAFF
TRBJ1-3 | TRBD1 | once | TRBV30 | TGTGCCTGGAGCGGGGACAGTGGAAACACCATATATTTT | CAWSGDSGNTIYF
TRBJ1-4 | - | - | TRBV21-1 | TGTGCCAGCAGCAAGGCCCTGACAGATGCTCTGTTTTTT | CASSKALTDALFF
TRBJ2-5 | - | - | TRBV15 | TGTGCCACCAGCAGAGATTCCGGGTATCAGGGAGTGTTTGGAGAGACCCAGTACTTC | CATSRDSGYQGVFGETQYF
TRBJ2-7 | TRBD1 | - | TRBV19 | TGTGCCAGTAGCTGGACAGGGAGGCCCTACGAGCAGTACTTC | CASSWTGRPYEQYF
TRBJ1-4 | - | - | TRBV9 | TGTGCCAGCAGCGCATCCGGGACGTGGGAAAAACTGTTTTTT | CASSASGTWEKLFF
TRBJ2-3 | - | - | TRBV7-9 | TGTGCCAGCAGCCGGGACTCAACTGGGCCAGATACGCAGTATTTT | CASSRDSTGPDTQYF
TRBJ2-3 | TRBD1 | - | TRBV5-4 | TGTGCCAGCAGCTCCCGGACAGGGACCACAGATACGCAGTATTTT | CASSSRTGTTDTQYF
TRBJ2-5 | - | - | TRBV18 | TGTGCCAGCTCCCCCACGAGTTCCCCAGAGACCCAGTACTTC | CASSPTSSPETQYF
TRBJ2-2 | - | - | TRBV7-3 | TGTGCCAGCAGCCCGGGAGTGGAAACCGGGGAGCTGTTTTTT | CASSPGVETGELFF
TRBJ1-5 | TRBD1 | - | TRBV28 | TGTGCCAGCAGCCTTACAGGGGGTTATCAGCCCCAGCATTTT | CASSLTGGYQPQHF
TRBJ2-1 | - | - | TRBV20-1 | TGCAGTGCTAGCCTGGGAGTTGAGCAGTTCTTC | CSASLGVEQFF
TRBJ2-3 | TRBD1 | - | TRBV5-1 | TGCGCCAGCAGCCCGGGGGACAGGGGGCGCTTTGCAGATACGCAGTATTTT | CASSPGDRGRFADTQYF
TRBJ1-2 | - | once | TRBV2 | TGTGCCAGCAGTGAATTCCCAGCGATTAACTATGGCTACACCTTC | CASSEFPAINYGYTF
TRBJ2-3 | TRBD2 | - | TRBV11-2 | TGTGCCAGCAGCATACTAGCGAACACAGATACGCAGTATTTT | CASSILANTDTQYF
TRBJ1-2 | - | - | TRBV27 | TGTGCCAGCAGCCTAGCGGGAGGGCGCATAGAGAATGGCTACACCTTC | CASSLAGGRIENGYTF
TRBJ2-3 | TRBD2 | few | TRBV9 | TGTGCCAGCAGCGTATCTAGCGGGAGAACAGATACGCAGTATTTT | CASSVSSGRTDTQYF
TRBJ2-3 | - | - | TRBV11-3 | TGTGCCAGCAGCTTAGGGAGAGGGGGAGATACGCAGTATTTT | CASSLGRGGDTQYF
TRBJ2-5 | TRBD2 | few | TRBV14 | TGTGCCAGCAGCCAAGAAGGCGGGAGGGGGGAGACCCAGTACTTC | CASSQEGGRGETQYF
TRBJ2-3 | - | - | TRBV5-4 | TGTGCCAGCAGCTCGGCTACTACGCAAGATACGCAGTATTTT | CASSSATTQDTQYF
TRBJ1-5 | - | - | TRBV5-1 | TGCGCCAGCAGCACAGGCCACGGGGATGGCAATCAGCCCCAGCATTTT | CASSTGHGDGNQPQHF
TRBJ1-6 | - | - | TRBV19 | TGTGCCAGTAGTTCGGTCTCCAATTCACCCCTCCACTTT | CASSSVSNSPLHF
TRBJ2-7 | TRBD1 | - | TRBV6-1 | TGTGCCAGCAGTGAGGGACAGAACTACGAGCAGTACTTC | CASSEGQNYEQYF
TRBJ2-7 | TRBD1 | many | TRBV6-5 | TGTGCCAGCAGTTACTCGCCACAGGGGGGATACGAGCAGTACTTC | CASSYSPQGGYEQYF
TRBJ2-3 | TRBD1 | - | TRBV19 | TGTGCCAGTAGTAAGAGGGGGACAGGCTCATACCAACGCACAGATACGCAGTATTTT | CASSKRGTGSYQRTDTQYF
TRBJ2-2 | TRBD2 | - | TRBV6-4 | TGTGCCAGCAGCCTGACTAGCGGGAGCGGGGAGCTGTTTTTT | CASSLTSGSGELFF
TRBJ1-1 | - | - | TRBV28 | TGTGCCAGCAGTGCACCAATAAACACTGAAGCTTTCTTT | CASSAPINTEAFF